Each of the 27 T cell receptor beta chains below was sequenced from the same sample in a study of CD8+ T cells in alopecia areata. The authors extracted RNA and reverse transcribed it into cDNA as the sequencing template. The assay was immunoSEQ multiplex PCR, and TCRdb's table has in-frame clones only and misses some. The repertoire yields 200,000 to 300,000 clones, none seen only once; the top ten contain about 1.2%. Markers used for sorting pooled cutaneous lymph node cells were CD4, CD8alpha, NKG2D, NKG2ACE and others. Sequenced sample: CD4+ T cells sorted from a lymph node. The receptor set was obtained from a C3H/HeJ mouse with alopecia areata. This line is of MHC haplotype H2-k.

A remark on this clone: Genes here carry mouse names. The read gets to within 4 residues of the CDR3 end, and the germline J gene fills in the rest. This chain uses TRBV1 with TRBJ2-7; 10 bases agree with TRBD1. This CDR3 contains 14 residues. CDR1 and CDR2 (germline): NSQYPW, LRSPGD (reference sequence). J was trimmed by 2 bases and V by 4 bases; bases with no gene match: 2. The sequenced CDR3 bases are TGCACCTGCAGTGGACAGGGGGCCGCCTAT. It specifies CTCSGQGAAY. The CDR3 in full is CTCSGQGAAYEQYF.

Points on this clone: Gene names follow the mouse nomenclature. The read ends 4 residues shy of where the CDR3 ends; the end is completed using the germline J gene. The chain couples TRBV5 to TRBJ2-4; no clear D. This CDR3 has 12 amino acids. From germline, CDR1 is LGHNA and CDR2 YNLKQL (reference sequence). This CDR3 reads CASSLERNTLYF. Incomplete CDR3 DNA: TGTGCCAGCAGCCTGGAACGGAAC.

Notes on this clone: Here the gene names and germline are mouse. Coverage ceases 4 residues before the CDR3 finishes, and the germline J gene fills in the end. V is TRBV17 and J is TRBJ2-2; D not resolved. Trimming stripped 3 bases from V and 1 base from J, with 6 bases between. Germline loops: CDR1 MNHDT, CDR2 YYDKIL. The CDR3 is 14 residues long. The CDR3 bases that were read are TGTGCTAGCAGTAGTCACAGAAACACCGGG. Encoded protein: CASSSHRNTG. The CDR3 in its entirety is CASSSHRNTGQLYF.

To note about this clone: Gene names refer to mouse genes. The read terminates 4 residues before the CDR3 end, so the remaining end is supplied by the germline J gene. The chain has TRBV5 and TRBJ1-1; 9 nucleotides line up with TRBD1. The CDR3 is 15 residues long. Germline V lookup: CDR1 LGHNA, CDR2 YNLKQL (reference sequence). The CDR3 sequence: CASSQATGTGIEVFF. The covered CDR3 bases are TGTGCCAGCAGCCAGGCCACCGGGACAGGGATA.

About this clone: Gene names are the mouse ones. The read falls 4 residues short of the CDR3 end, and the missing part is taken from the germline J gene. Within the sample, other DNA sequences also encode this same CDR3. The chain employs TRBV5 and TRBJ2-1; TRBD1 is a possible D gene (6 bases). Germline V CDR1 and CDR2: LGHNA, YNLKQL (reference sequence). CDR3 size: 14 residues. The ends were cut back, 3 bases at V and 1 base at J, with 7 bases in the middle. The CDR3 region is CASSQDSNYAEQFF. The covered CDR3 bases are TGTGCCAGCAGCCAGGACAGCAACTATGCT.

This clone was counted between two and nine times. Gene and germline names: mouse. The read terminates 4 residues ahead of where the CDR3 ends, so the germline J gene completes it. The V and J genes are TRBV13-1 and TRBJ2-7; 10 bases fit TRBD2. The CDR3 is 13 amino acids. The germline CDR1 and CDR2 sequences are NSHNY and SYGAGN. The CDR3: CASNRLGGDEQYF. CDR3 DNA (partial): TGTGCCAGCAACCGACTGGGGGGCGAT.

About this clone itself: The genes and germline here are from mouse. The CDR3 extends 4 residues past the end of the read, so its final part is completed from the germline J gene. The rearrangement links TRBV5 to TRBJ2-2, with a weak D call TRBD1 (5 bases). V was cut by 1 base and J by 0 bases, with 9 bases left in between. This CDR3 has 16 amino acids. Germline V gene lookup returns CDR1 LGHNA and CDR2 YNLKQL (reference sequence). Incomplete CDR3 DNA: TGTGCCAGCAGCCAAGGGACATACGCAAACACCGGG. It is translated as CASSQGTYANTG. The whole CDR3 protein reads CASSQGTYANTGQLYF.

This clone has more than one count but fewer than ten. Germline and genes: mouse. Sequencing ends 4 residues short of the CDR3 end; the germline J gene provides the rest. Other DNA sequences in the same sample also yield this CDR3. The chain carries TRBV13-3 and TRBJ2-5; D may be TRBD1 (6 bases). The CDR3 contains 13 residues. From germline, CDR1 is NNHDY and CDR2 SYVADS. The CDR3 loop reads CASSDPGADTQYF. CDR3 bases read: TGTGCCAGCAGTGATCCAGGGGCGGAC.

This clone has only a few counts. The listed genes are named as in mouse. The CDR3 end falls 4 residues outside the read, so it is completed with the germline J gene. The V call is TRBV13-3, the J call TRBJ2-1, with 10 bases fitting TRBD2. Germline loops: CDR1 NNHDY, CDR2 SYVADS. This CDR3 is 14 amino acids long. CDR3 bases read: TGTGCCAGCAGTGCTGGGGGGGCTAGGGCT. Its translation is CASSAGGARA. The complete CDR3 reads CASSAGGARAEQFF.

This clone was picked up many times. Germline and genes: mouse. From the germline J gene comes the end of the CDR3, since the read stops 4 residues before it. The chain combines TRBV17 with TRBJ2-1; 12 bases are a match to TRBD2. Germline V CDR1 and CDR2: MNHDT, YYDKIL. V trimming: 6 bases; J trimming: 3 bases; junction bases outside the gene matches: 12. The CDR3 is 18 amino acids. Partial CDR3 DNA: TGTGCTAGCAGCCCCCGACCGACTGGGGGGGCCTCCTATGCT. Translation gives CASSPRPTGGASYA. In full, the CDR3 is CASSPRPTGGASYAEQFF. The variable domain in full, with the rest retrieved from reference TRBV17 and TRBJ2-1, is DTTVKQNPRYKLARVGKPVNLICSQTMNHDTMYWYQKKPNQAPKLLLFYYDKILNREADTFEKFQSSRPNNSFCSLYIGSAGLEYSAMYLCASSPRPTGGASYAEQFFGPGTRLTVL.

This clone showed up just a few times. Given a much more abundant clone one base away, this may be a read error. Here the gene names and germline are mouse. The read halts 4 residues ahead of the CDR3 end, with the missing end drawn from the germline J gene. The chain combines TRBV13-1 with TRBJ2-5; D remains ambiguous. Looked up from germline, CDR1 is NSHNY and CDR2 is SYGAGN. The CDR3 contains 13 residues. V lost 2 bases and J 1 base, leaving 5 bases between the germline ends. The CDR3 loop is CASSDRYQDTQYF. The CDR3 DNA, read in part, is TGTGCCAGCAGTGACAGGTACCAAGAC.

This clone was seen only a few times. Genes and germline are mouse. The read falls 4 residues short of the CDR3 end, and the missing part is taken from the germline J gene. The V and J genes are TRBV1 and TRBJ2-2; D gene uncertain. CDR1 is NSQYPW, CDR2 LRSPGD, per germline (reference sequence). Trimming shortened V by 2 bases and J by 3 bases, and 4 bases separated the two germline ends. The CDR3 has 13 amino acids. The chain's CDR3 is CTCSAQDTGQLYF. The part of the CDR3 DNA that was read is TGCACCTGCAGTGCACAGGACACCGGG.

This clone has a handful of counts. Gene names are the mouse ones. The sequenced fragment ends 4 residues before the CDR3 boundary, so the rest is inferred from the germline J gene. The rearrangement links TRBV2 to TRBJ2-1; TRBD1 agrees at 7 bases. The CDR3 spans 15 residues. Germline lookup yields CDR1 LGHNA and CDR2 YSYQKL. The V gene end was trimmed by 1 base and the J gene end by 4 bases; junction bases not matched to a gene: 4. CDR3 in amino acids: CASSQAGGNYAEQFF. The DNA read from the CDR3 is TGTGCCAGCAGCCAAGCAGGGGGAAATTATGCT.

In its sample, this clone was seen a few times. Any gene name here is a mouse gene name. The DNA ends 3 residues before the CDR3 does, and the rest of the CDR3 is filled in from the germline J gene. V gene TRBV19 combines with J gene TRBJ1-6; 9 positions agree with TRBD1. TRBJ1-6 qualifies as an ORF whose function is uncertain. Germline CDR1 FNHDT, CDR2 SITEND (reference sequence). V lost 6 bases to trimming and J lost 4 bases; unmatched junction nucleotides: 8. The CDR3 is 16 amino acids. Here the CDR3 reads CASTASGTGYNSPLYF. The sequenced part of the CDR3 DNA is TGTGCCAGCACCGCCTCCGGGACAGGGTATAATTCGCCC.

There are a few counts of this clone. The genes and germline here are from mouse. Sequencing ends 4 residues short of the CDR3 end; the germline J gene provides the rest. The chain combines TRBV13-1 with TRBJ2-1; TRBD2 agrees at 8 bases. CDR1 is NSHNY and CDR2 is SYGAGN in the germline V gene. The CDR3 consists of 15 residues. Trimming at V came to 4 bases and at J to 1 base, leaving 4 bases not matched to a gene. The part of the CDR3 DNA that was read is TGTGCCAGCAGTCCGACTGGGGCCAACTATGCT. Its translation is CASSPTGANYA. The full CDR3 sequence reads CASSPTGANYAEQFF.

This clone was picked up a small number of times. Gene labels here are mouse ones. The read terminates 4 residues before the CDR3 end, so the remaining end is supplied by the germline J gene. V and J are TRBV31 and TRBJ1-2, with 7 bases fitting TRBD1. Germline values: CDR1 GKSSPN, CDR2 SITVG. The CDR3 spans 15 residues. Trimming removed 2 bases from V and 0 bases from J; junction bases left unmatched: 6. CDR3 in amino acids: CAWSSRQGSNSDYTF. The DNA read from the CDR3 is TGTGCCTGGAGTTCAAGACAGGGTTCAAACTCC.

For this clone: Gene names and germline refer to mouse. From the germline J gene comes the end of the CDR3, since the read stops 4 residues before it. This CDR3 is also generated by other DNA sequences in the sample. The genes are TRBV31 and TRBJ2-1; 8 bases align to TRBD2. The CDR3 loop spans 14 amino acids. Germline V gives CDR1 GKSSPN, CDR2 SITVG. Losses at the gene ends were 1 base for V and 3 bases for J; bases not matched to a gene: 2. The CDR3 reads CAWSQTGVYAEQFF. The DNA read from the CDR3 is TGTGCCTGGAGTCAGACTGGGGTCTATGCT.

Note on this clone: Gene names and germline refer to mouse. The read ends 3 residues early relative to the CDR3; the germline J gene fills the gap. The sample has other DNA sequences that encode this CDR3 too. This chain links TRBV19 with TRBJ1-6, with unresolved D. TRBJ1-6 counts as an open reading frame of uncertain function. The germline V and J ends were trimmed by 4 bases and 4 bases, with 6 bases remaining between them. Germline V gives CDR1 FNHDT, CDR2 SITEND (reference sequence). CDR3 size: 13 residues. CDR3 sequence reads: CASSPQYNSPLYF. Partial CDR3 DNA: TGTGCCAGCAGTCCTCAGTATAATTCGCCC.

This clone was seen a few times. Gene names and germline refer to mouse. The read terminates 4 residues before the CDR3 end, so the remaining end is supplied by the germline J gene. Other DNA variants within this sample encode the same CDR3. This chain links TRBV19 with TRBJ2-7, with D possibly being TRBD2 (6 bases). The germline CDR1 and CDR2 sequences are FNHDT and SITEND (reference sequence). This CDR3 spans 13 amino acids. The CDR3 protein is CASSPGGSYEQYF. The sequenced CDR3 bases are TGTGCCAGCAGCCCCGGGGGGTCTTAT.

Of note for this clone: Mouse names are used for the genes. The CDR3 is cut off 4 residues early in the read; its end comes from the germline J gene. This rearrangement joins TRBV13-1 to TRBJ2-2, with a tentative D call TRBD1 (7 bases). Germline CDR1 and CDR2: NSHNY and SYGAGN. The CDR3 is made up of 15 amino acids. Trimming removed 3 bases from V and 1 base from J, with 10 bases in between. CDR3 residues: CASSGGGENTGQLYF. The CDR3 bases that were read are TGTGCCAGCAGTGGAGGGGGCGAAAACACCGGG.

This clone was observed a handful of times. Genes and germline are mouse. The CDR3 end is not reached by the read, which stops 4 residues before it; the germline J gene fills it in. Different DNA sequences within this sample yield the same CDR3. This chain connects TRBV1 to TRBJ2-7, with D perhaps TRBD2 (5 bases). Trimming removed 3 bases from V and 0 bases from J, with 9 bases in between. CDR1 is NSQYPW, CDR2 LRSPGD, per germline (reference sequence). This CDR3 has 14 amino acids. The chain's CDR3 is CTCSAVGSSYEQYF. CDR3 DNA (partial): TGCACCTGCAGTGCGGTGGGGAGCTCCTAT.

This clone was detected many times. The listed genes are named as in mouse. The CDR3 goes on 4 residues after the read ends, and that part is filled in from the germline J gene. The rearrangement joins TRBV14 to TRBJ2-5; a possible D gene is TRBD2 (5 bases). The length of the CDR3 is 13 residues. Germline CDR1 SGHDT, CDR2 FRDEAV. V lost 2 bases and J 3 bases, leaving 7 bases between the germline ends. The CDR3 reads CASSFWGQDTQYF. CDR3 DNA, as far as it was read: TGTGCCAGCAGTTTTTGGGGTCAAGAC.

As regards this clone: Genes and germline are mouse. The read ends 4 residues shy of where the CDR3 ends; the end is completed using the germline J gene. This specimen includes other DNA sequences encoding the same CDR3. This chain links TRBV13-2 with TRBJ2-1, with 12 bases identical to TRBD2. V trimming: 2 bases; J trimming: 3 bases; junction bases outside the gene matches: 3. CDR1 NNHNN and CDR2 SYGAGS come from the germline V gene (reference sequence). The CDR3 loop spans 16 amino acids. This CDR3 is CASGDADWGGYAEQFF. Incomplete CDR3 DNA: TGTGCCAGCGGTGACGCGGACTGGGGGGGCTATGCT.

This clone was picked up many times. Gene names are mouse gene names. From the germline J gene comes the end of the CDR3, since the read stops 4 residues before it. V and J are TRBV13-3 and TRBJ1-2; 9 nucleotides line up with TRBD1. Germline V gives CDR1 NNHDY, CDR2 SYVADS. The CDR3 is made up of 13 amino acids. Trimming removed 3 bases from V and 4 bases from J; junction bases left unmatched: 1. The CDR3 here is CASSGTGVSDYTF. CDR3 DNA (partial): TGTGCCAGCAGTGGGACAGGGGTCTCC.

Concerning this clone itself: Mouse names are used for the genes. The missing CDR3 end, 4 residues past where the read stops, is filled in from the germline J gene. V is TRBV19 and J is TRBJ2-2; the match to TRBD1 covers 7 bases. This CDR3 comprises 14 residues. The germline V gene has CDR1 FNHDT and CDR2 SITEND (reference sequence). The trim removed 6 bases at V and 4 bases at J, leaving 6 bases unmatched. This CDR3 is CASTTGAGTGQLYF. CDR3 bases read: TGTGCCAGCACCACAGGGGCGGGCACCGGG.

This clone was counted between two and nine times. Genes here carry mouse names. The read stops 4 residues short of the end of the CDR3; the missing end is completed from the germline J gene. This chain connects TRBV13-3 to TRBJ2-7; possibly TRBD2 for D (7 bases). This CDR3 region has 13 residues. Germline lookup yields CDR1 NNHDY and CDR2 SYVADS. The CDR3 here is CASSDEGGYEQYF. The CDR3 bases that were read are TGTGCCAGCAGTGATGAGGGGGGGTAT.

Comments on this clone: The germline and genes are mouse ones. Sequencing ends 4 residues short of the CDR3 end; the germline J gene provides the rest. V and J are TRBV5 and TRBJ2-7; 10 bases are a match to TRBD2. The germline gives CDR1 LGHNA, CDR2 YNLKQL (reference sequence). This CDR3 is built from 15 residues. The chain's CDR3 is CASSQMDWGLYEQYF. The sequenced CDR3 bases are TGTGCCAGCAGCCAAATGGACTGGGGGCTTTAT.